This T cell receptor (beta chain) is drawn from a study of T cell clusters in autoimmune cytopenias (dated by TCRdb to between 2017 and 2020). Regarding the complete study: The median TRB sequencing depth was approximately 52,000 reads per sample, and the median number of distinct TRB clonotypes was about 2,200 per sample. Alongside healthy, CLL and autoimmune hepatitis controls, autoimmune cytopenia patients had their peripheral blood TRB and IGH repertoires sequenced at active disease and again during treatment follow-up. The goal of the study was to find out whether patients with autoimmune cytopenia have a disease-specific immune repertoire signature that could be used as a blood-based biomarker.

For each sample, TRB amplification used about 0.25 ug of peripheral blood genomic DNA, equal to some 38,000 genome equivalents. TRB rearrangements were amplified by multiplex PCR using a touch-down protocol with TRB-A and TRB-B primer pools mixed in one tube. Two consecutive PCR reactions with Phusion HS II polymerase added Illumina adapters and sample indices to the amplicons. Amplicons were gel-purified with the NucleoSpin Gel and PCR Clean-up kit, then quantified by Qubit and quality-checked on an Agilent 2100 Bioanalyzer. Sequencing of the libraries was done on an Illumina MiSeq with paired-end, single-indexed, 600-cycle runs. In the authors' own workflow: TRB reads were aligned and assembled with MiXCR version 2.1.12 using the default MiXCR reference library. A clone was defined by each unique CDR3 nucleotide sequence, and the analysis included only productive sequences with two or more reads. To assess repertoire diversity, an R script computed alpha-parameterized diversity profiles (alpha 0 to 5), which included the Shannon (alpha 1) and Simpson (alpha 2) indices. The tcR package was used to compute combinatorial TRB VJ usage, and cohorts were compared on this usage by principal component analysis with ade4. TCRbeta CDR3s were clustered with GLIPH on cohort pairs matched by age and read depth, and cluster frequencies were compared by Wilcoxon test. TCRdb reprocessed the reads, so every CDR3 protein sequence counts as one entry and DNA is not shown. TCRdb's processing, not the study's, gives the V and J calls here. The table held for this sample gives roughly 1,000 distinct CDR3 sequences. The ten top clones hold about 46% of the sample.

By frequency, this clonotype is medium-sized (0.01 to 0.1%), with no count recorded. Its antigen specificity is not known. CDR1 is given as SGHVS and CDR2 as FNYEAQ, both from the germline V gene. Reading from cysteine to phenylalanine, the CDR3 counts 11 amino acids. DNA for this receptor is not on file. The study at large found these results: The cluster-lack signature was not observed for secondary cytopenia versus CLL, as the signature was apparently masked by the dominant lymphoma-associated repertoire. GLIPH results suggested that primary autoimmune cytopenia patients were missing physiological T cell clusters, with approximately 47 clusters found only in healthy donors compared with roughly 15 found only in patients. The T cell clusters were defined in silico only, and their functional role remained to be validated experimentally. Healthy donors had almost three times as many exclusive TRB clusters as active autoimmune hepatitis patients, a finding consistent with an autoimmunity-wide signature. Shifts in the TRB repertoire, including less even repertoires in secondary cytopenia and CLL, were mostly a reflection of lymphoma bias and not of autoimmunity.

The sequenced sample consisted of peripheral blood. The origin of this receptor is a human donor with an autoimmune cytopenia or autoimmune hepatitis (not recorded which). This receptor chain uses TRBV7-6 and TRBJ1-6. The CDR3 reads CASSLQSPLHF.